A selection of T cell receptor beta chains follows, all from one sample in a study of blood T cell repertoires in COVID-19. The assay was immunoSEQ multiplex PCR, and TCRdb's table has in-frame clones only and misses some. The sample carries some 210,000 clones, 75% to 85% recorded once. The specimen sequenced was PBMCs or T cells enriched from blood (not recorded which). The source is a man aged 35 to 55 who had recovered from COVID-19. CDR3s include the opening cysteine and the closing phenylalanine or tryptophan. D genes are given only for firm matches. Size is stated for part of the rows, as once, few or many counts, or as a class when the clone is expanded.

d_call: TRBD2; v_call: TRBV30; clone_size: .; j_call: TRBJ2-1; cdr3_aa: CAWRGSGALSLSSYNEQFF; cdr3_nt: TGTGCCTGGAGGGGTAGCGGGGCACTCTCGTTAAGCTCCTACAATGAGCAGTTCTTC
d_call: TRBD2; v_call: TRBV19; clone_size: .; j_call: TRBJ2-5; cdr3_aa: CASSPEAGGPGRETQYF; cdr3_nt: TGTGCCAGTAGTCCCGAAGCGGGGGGGCCTGGAAGAGAGACCCAGTACTTC
d_call: TRBD2; v_call: TRBV7-6; clone_size: .; j_call: TRBJ2-7; cdr3_aa: CASSLGLAGGQGEQYF; cdr3_nt: TGTGCCAGCAGCTTAGGACTAGCGGGAGGGCAAGGGGAGCAGTACTTC
d_call: .; v_call: TRBV15; clone_size: .; j_call: TRBJ2-5; cdr3_aa: CATSSATGQWTQYF; cdr3_nt: TGTGCCACCAGCAGCGCTACGGGACAATGGACCCAGTACTTC
d_call: .; v_call: TRBV27; clone_size: .; j_call: TRBJ1-5; cdr3_aa: CASSLRGGGTQPQHF; cdr3_nt: TGTGCCAGCAGTTTACGGGGGGGTGGAACTCAGCCCCAGCATTTT
d_call: .; v_call: TRBV9; clone_size: .; j_call: TRBJ1-1; cdr3_aa: CASSLSGNTEAFF; cdr3_nt: TGTGCCAGCAGCCTTTCGGGGAACACTGAAGCTTTCTTT
d_call: TRBD1; v_call: TRBV27; clone_size: .; j_call: TRBJ1-5; cdr3_aa: CASSSLQGAGQPQHF; cdr3_nt: TGTGCCAGCAGTTCCCTGCAGGGGGCAGGTCAGCCCCAGCATTTT
d_call: TRBD2; v_call: TRBV5-1; clone_size: .; j_call: TRBJ2-5; cdr3_aa: CASSTGLATGETQYF; cdr3_nt: TGCGCCAGCAGCACGGGACTAGCGACCGGGGAGACCCAGTACTTC
d_call: TRBD1; v_call: TRBV6-6; clone_size: .; j_call: TRBJ2-7; cdr3_aa: CASGEGQGADEQYF; cdr3_nt: TGTGCCAGCGGTGAGGGACAGGGAGCCGACGAGCAGTACTTC
d_call: TRBD1; v_call: TRBV3-1/TRBV3-2; clone_size: .; j_call: TRBJ1-1; cdr3_aa: CASSHGQGTEAFF; cdr3_nt: TGTGCCAGCAGCCATGGACAGGGCACTGAAGCTTTCTTT
d_call: TRBD1; v_call: TRBV11-2; clone_size: .; j_call: TRBJ1-2; cdr3_aa: CASSLGGVRGLGYTF; cdr3_nt: TGTGCCAGCAGCTTAGGTGGGGTCAGGGGGCTTGGCTACACCTTC
d_call: .; v_call: TRBV19; clone_size: once; j_call: TRBJ1-5; cdr3_aa: CASSSGTGGNQPQHF; cdr3_nt: TGTGCCAGTAGCTCCGGGACGGGGGGCAATCAGCCCCAGCATTTT
d_call: TRBD2; v_call: TRBV19; clone_size: .; j_call: TRBJ2-7; cdr3_aa: CATRQAAISGRGYEQYF; cdr3_nt: TGTGCCACCCGACAAGCGGCGATTAGCGGGAGGGGGTACGAGCAGTACTTC
d_call: TRBD1; v_call: TRBV11-2; clone_size: .; j_call: TRBJ1-3; cdr3_aa: CASSRQGSGNTIYF; cdr3_nt: TGTGCCAGCAGCCGACAGGGTTCTGGAAACACCATATATTTT
d_call: .; v_call: TRBV11-2; clone_size: few; j_call: TRBJ1-2; cdr3_aa: CASSLETSGHGYTF; cdr3_nt: TGTGCCAGCAGCTTAGAGACGTCAGGCCATGGCTACACCTTC
d_call: .; v_call: TRBV12-3/TRBV12-4; clone_size: .; j_call: TRBJ1-2; cdr3_aa: CASSYRVLYGYTF; cdr3_nt: TGTGCCAGCAGTTATCGGGTCCTCTATGGCTACACCTTC
d_call: .; v_call: TRBV12-3/TRBV12-4; clone_size: few; j_call: TRBJ1-1; cdr3_aa: CASTLGGADEAFF; cdr3_nt: TGTGCCAGCACCCTAGGGGGGGCAGACGAAGCTTTCTTT
d_call: .; v_call: TRBV27; clone_size: .; j_call: TRBJ1-5; cdr3_aa: CASSFGKFANQPQHF; cdr3_nt: TGTGCCAGCAGTTTCGGGAAATTCGCCAATCAGCCCCAGCATTTT
d_call: TRBD1; v_call: TRBV19; clone_size: .; j_call: TRBJ1-1; cdr3_aa: CASSMGTQGESGAFF; cdr3_nt: TGTGCCAGTAGTATGGGCACCCAGGGGGAGAGCGGAGCTTTCTTT
d_call: .; v_call: TRBV19; clone_size: .; j_call: TRBJ1-5; cdr3_aa: CASKGGGGGSNQPQHF; cdr3_nt: TGTGCCAGTAAGGGAGGGGGAGGAGGGAGCAATCAGCCCCAGCATTTT
d_call: TRBD1; v_call: TRBV2; clone_size: few; j_call: TRBJ1-6; cdr3_aa: CATRQGTYNSPLHF; cdr3_nt: TGTGCCACCCGACAGGGCACCTATAATTCACCCCTCCACTTT
d_call: .; v_call: TRBV7-9; clone_size: .; j_call: TRBJ1-2; cdr3_aa: CASSSPLAPYGYTF; cdr3_nt: TGTGCCAGCAGCTCCCCGCTTGCGCCCTATGGCTACACCTTC
d_call: .; v_call: TRBV2; clone_size: .; j_call: TRBJ1-5; cdr3_aa: CASSDGSRVGNQPQHF; cdr3_nt: TGTGCCAGCAGTGATGGTAGCAGGGTGGGAAATCAGCCCCAGCATTTT
d_call: TRBD1; v_call: TRBV15; clone_size: .; j_call: TRBJ1-6; cdr3_aa: CATRNYGQVNSPLHF; cdr3_nt: TGTGCCACCAGAAACTACGGACAGGTTAATTCACCCCTCCACTTT
d_call: TRBD2; v_call: TRBV7-9; clone_size: .; j_call: TRBJ2-1; cdr3_aa: CATTSGTYNEQFF; cdr3_nt: TGTGCCACGACTAGCGGGACCTACAATGAGCAGTTCTTC
d_call: .; v_call: TRBV6-1; clone_size: .; j_call: TRBJ2-7; cdr3_aa: CASSEVTGYEQYF; cdr3_nt: TGTGCCAGCAGTGAAGTAACAGGGTACGAGCAGTACTTC
d_call: .; v_call: TRBV5-4; clone_size: few; j_call: TRBJ2-3; cdr3_aa: CASSRDFTGTDTQYF; cdr3_nt: TGTGCCAGCAGCCGGGACTTCACTGGCACAGATACGCAGTATTTT
d_call: .; v_call: TRBV3-1/TRBV3-2; clone_size: .; j_call: TRBJ1-5; cdr3_aa: CASSQGRDQPQHF; cdr3_nt: TGTGCCAGCAGCCAAGGGCGGGATCAGCCCCAGCATTTT
d_call: TRBD2; v_call: TRBV6-5; clone_size: .; j_call: TRBJ2-7; cdr3_aa: CASHGAGGTYEQYF; cdr3_nt: TGTGCCAGCCACGGAGCGGGAGGGACCTACGAGCAGTACTTC
d_call: .; v_call: TRBV19; clone_size: .; j_call: TRBJ1-5; cdr3_aa: CASKSRHYSNQPQHF; cdr3_nt: TGTGCCAGTAAATCTCGACATTATAGCAATCAGCCCCAGCATTTT
d_call: TRBD1; v_call: TRBV5-1; clone_size: once; j_call: TRBJ2-1; cdr3_aa: CASSSGGTGGYNEQFF; cdr3_nt: TGCGCCAGCAGCTCAGGAGGGACAGGGGGCTACAATGAGCAGTTCTTC
d_call: TRBD1; v_call: TRBV7-2; clone_size: once; j_call: TRBJ1-2; cdr3_aa: CASSLRMGQGALGYTF; cdr3_nt: TGTGCCAGCAGCTTAAGGATGGGACAGGGGGCACTGGGCTACACCTTC
d_call: .; v_call: TRBV27; clone_size: .; j_call: TRBJ2-2; cdr3_aa: CASTPTNTGELFF; cdr3_nt: TGTGCCAGCACCCCAACGAACACCGGGGAGCTGTTTTTT
d_call: TRBD2; v_call: TRBV10-2; clone_size: .; j_call: TRBJ2-3; cdr3_aa: CASSLASGGVSTDTQYF; cdr3_nt: TGCGCCAGCAGCCTGGCTAGCGGGGGGGTTAGCACAGATACGCAGTATTTT
d_call: TRBD1; v_call: TRBV5-6; clone_size: .; j_call: TRBJ1-1; cdr3_aa: CASSWWGQLNTEAFF; cdr3_nt: TGTGCCAGCAGCTGGTGGGGACAGTTGAACACTGAAGCTTTCTTT
d_call: .; v_call: TRBV3-1/TRBV3-2; clone_size: .; j_call: TRBJ1-6; cdr3_aa: CASSQRSYNSPLHF; cdr3_nt: TGTGCCAGCAGCCAGCGGTCCTATAATTCACCCCTCCACTTT
d_call: .; v_call: TRBV28; clone_size: .; j_call: TRBJ1-5; cdr3_aa: CASSEPGQWNQPQHF; cdr3_nt: TGTGCCAGCAGTGAACCCGGACAGTGGAATCAGCCCCAGCATTTT
d_call: .; v_call: TRBV10-3; clone_size: once; j_call: TRBJ1-5; cdr3_aa: CATKLRANQPQHF; cdr3_nt: TGTGCCACCAAATTGAGGGCCAATCAGCCCCAGCATTTT
d_call: .; v_call: TRBV12-3/TRBV12-4; clone_size: .; j_call: TRBJ1-1; cdr3_aa: CASWVGARAFF; cdr3_nt: TGTGCCAGCTGGGTGGGGGCGCGAGCTTTCTTT
d_call: .; v_call: TRBV6-5; clone_size: .; j_call: TRBJ1-2; cdr3_aa: CASKYDTTPYGYTF; cdr3_nt: TGTGCCAGCAAGTACGATACTACTCCATATGGCTACACCTTC